The 8 T cell receptor beta chains presented below share a single source sample, sequenced in a study of blood T cell repertoires in COVID-19. Data came from immunoSEQ multiplex PCR; TCRdb stores just in-frame clones and leaves some out. Seen here are 310,000 or so clones, roughly 87% observed once, and the top ten hold about 8.9%. The sample was PBMCs or T cells enriched from blood (not recorded which). The receptor set was obtained from a woman aged 18-35 years who had recovered from COVID-19.

The gene calls are TRBV7-9 and TRBJ2-5, with 9 bases identical to TRBD2. Germline assignment: CDR1 SEHNR and CDR2 FQNEAQ (reference sequence). Trimming took 1 base from V and 4 from J; bases not matched to a gene: 4. CDR3 size: 15 residues. Written as DNA, the CDR3 is TGTGCCAGCAGCTTAGTGATTAGCGGGGGAGAGACCCAGTACTTC. Protein sequence: CASSLVISGGETQYF.

J is TRBJ2-7 and V is TRBV7-8, with TRBD1 as a possible D gene (5 bases). Per germline, CDR1 SGHVS and CDR2 FQNEAQ. Trimming removed 5 bases from V and 2 bases from J, with 13 bases in between. This CDR3 contains 14 residues. The CDR3 DNA reads as TGTGCCAGCAGCCCCCGGACATTTGCCTACGAGCAGTACTTC. Residues: CASSPRTFAYEQYF.

The J gene is TRBJ2-2, the V gene TRBV4-1, with TRBD2 matching 13 bases. CDR1 is MGHRA and CDR2 is YSYEKL in the germline V gene. This CDR3 is built from 17 residues. The junction had 6 bases not matched to a gene; V was cut back by 2 bases and J by 6 bases. The CDR3 here is CASSQRLAGGNSGELFF. CDR3 in DNA: TGCGCCAGCAGCCAACGACTAGCGGGAGGAAATTCCGGGGAGCTGTTTTTT.

The chain carries TRBV5-1 and TRBJ1-1, with 7 bases matching TRBD1. The CDR3 is made up of 12 amino acids. Germline lookup yields CDR1 SGHRS and CDR2 YFSETQ. Trimming took 5 bases from V and 10 from J; bases not matched to a gene: 8. CDR3 residues: CASREEGALAFF. In DNA form, the CDR3 reads TGCGCCAGCAGGGAGGAGGGGGCGTTAGCTTTCTTT.

The rearrangement uses TRBV2 and TRBJ1-5, with 8 bases identical to TRBD1. Germline CDR1 is SNHLY and CDR2 is FYNNEI. Losses at the gene ends were 2 bases for V and 7 bases for J; bases not matched to a gene: 10. The CDR3 contains 16 residues. The CDR3 region is CASSEYRTGSEQPQHF. The CDR3 DNA sequence: TGTGCCAGCAGTGAATATAGGACAGGGTCGGAACAGCCCCAGCATTTT.

The chain links TRBV25-1 to TRBJ2-2, with no clear D. V was shortened by 7 bases and J by 1 base, with 10 bases between the two germline ends. From germline, CDR1 is MGHDK and CDR2 SYGVNS. This CDR3 is 14 amino acids long. The CDR3 sequence: CASISQKNTGELFF. In DNA, the CDR3 is TGTGCCAGCATAAGTCAGAAGAACACCGGGGAGCTGTTTTTT. The full variable domain, in which reference TRBV25-1 and TRBJ2-2 provide the parts outside the CDR3, is EADIYQTPRYLVIGTGKKITLECSQTMGHDKMYWYQQDPGMELHLIHYSYGVNSTEKGDLSSESTVSRIRTEHFPLTLESARPSHTSQYLCASISQKNTGELFFGEGSRLTVL.

There are a few counts of this clone. V gene TRBV6-2 or TRBV6-3 combines with J gene TRBJ1-1; 7 positions match TRBD1. The trim removed 2 bases at V and 1 base at J, leaving 10 bases unmatched. CDR1 and CDR2 from the germline V gene are MNHEY and SVGEGT. The CDR3 is 17 amino acids. CDR3 amino acids: CASSYNLRTGPNTEAFF. CDR3 DNA: TGTGCCAGCAGTTACAACCTTCGGACAGGTCCGAACACTGAAGCTTTCTTT.

This chain connects TRBV2 to TRBJ2-7; the match to TRBD2 covers 7 bases. Germline assignment: CDR1 SNHLY and CDR2 FYNNEI. V lost 2 bases to trimming and J lost 2 bases; unmatched junction nucleotides: 6. The CDR3 spans 15 residues. CDR3 sequence reads: CASSERRLAAYEQYF. In DNA, the CDR3 is TGTGCCAGCAGTGAAAGACGACTAGCCGCCTACGAGCAGTACTTC.